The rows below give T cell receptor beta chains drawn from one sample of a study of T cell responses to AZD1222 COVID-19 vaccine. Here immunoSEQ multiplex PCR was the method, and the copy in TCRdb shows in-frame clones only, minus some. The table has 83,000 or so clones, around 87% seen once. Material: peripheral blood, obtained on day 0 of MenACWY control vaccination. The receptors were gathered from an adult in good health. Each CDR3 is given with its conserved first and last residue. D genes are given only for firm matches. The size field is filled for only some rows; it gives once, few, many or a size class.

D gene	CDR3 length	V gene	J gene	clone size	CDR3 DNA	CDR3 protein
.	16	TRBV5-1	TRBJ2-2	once	TGCGCCAGCAGCCCAGAGGGACCGACGAACACCGGGGAGCTGTTTTTT	CASSPEGPTNTGELFF
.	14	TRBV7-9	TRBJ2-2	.	TGTGCCAGCAGCTTAGGGCTAAGCGGCGGGGAGCTGTTTTTT	CASSLGLSGGELFF
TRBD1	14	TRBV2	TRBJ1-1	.	TGTGCCAGCAGTCTCTTACAGGGGGCCGCTGAAGCTTTCTTT	CASSLLQGAAEAFF
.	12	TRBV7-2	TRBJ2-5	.	TGTGCCAGCAGCTTAGCGGGGGAGACCCAGTACTTC	CASSLAGETQYF
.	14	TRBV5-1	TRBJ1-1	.	TGCGCCAGCAGCTTGGAATTCAGGGGAACTGAAGCTTTCTTT	CASSLEFRGTEAFF
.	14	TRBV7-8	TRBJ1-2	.	TGTGCCAGCAGCTTAACCAGGGACAACTATGGCTACACCTTC	CASSLTRDNYGYTF
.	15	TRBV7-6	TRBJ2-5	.	TGTGCCAGCAGCTCCTCCCCGGAGGACCAAGAGACCCAGTACTTC	CASSSSPEDQETQYF
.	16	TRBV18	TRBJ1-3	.	TGTGCCAGCTCACCACCTTTTTCCGGAGCTGGAAACACCATATATTTT	CASSPPFSGAGNTIYF
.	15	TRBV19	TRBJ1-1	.	TGTGCCAGTAGTGATTGGGTGGCTCGAAACACTGAAGCTTTCTTT	CASSDWVARNTEAFF
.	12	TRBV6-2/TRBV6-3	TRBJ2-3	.	TGTGCCAGCAGCCCCACCACAGATACGCAGTATTTT	CASSPTTDTQYF
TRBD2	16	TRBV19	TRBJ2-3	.	TGTGCCAGTAGTCCGGGGCCCGGGAGGAATACAGATACGCAGTATTTT	CASSPGPGRNTDTQYF
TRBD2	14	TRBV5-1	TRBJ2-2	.	TGCGCCAGCGCGCGGGAGGGGTTGGCCGGGGAGCTGTTTTTT	CASAREGLAGELFF
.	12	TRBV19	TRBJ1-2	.	TGTGCCAGTAGTACCCAGTTTCAGGGCTACACCTTC	CASSTQFQGYTF
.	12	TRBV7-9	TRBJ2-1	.	TGTGCCAGCAGCTTCCCGGTGTCTGAGCAGTTCTTC	CASSFPVSEQFF
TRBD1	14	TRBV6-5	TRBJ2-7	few	TGTGCCAGCAGTTCCGGGACAGGCATCTACGAGCAGTACTTC	CASSSGTGIYEQYF
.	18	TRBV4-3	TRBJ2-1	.	TGCGCCAGCAGCCAAGATCGATTGGCGGAGACGGGTCGACATGAGCAGTTCTTC	CASSQDRLAETGRHEQFF
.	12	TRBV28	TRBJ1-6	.	TGTGCCAGCAGTTCAGACCCCTTACCCCTCCACTTT	CASSSDPLPLHF
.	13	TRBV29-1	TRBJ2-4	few	TGCAGCGCTGGTACGGGATCCAAAAACATTCAGTACTTC	CSAGTGSKNIQYF
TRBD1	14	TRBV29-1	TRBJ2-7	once	TGCAGCGTCGCTGGACAGGGGATATCCTACGAGCAGTACTTC	CSVAGQGISYEQYF
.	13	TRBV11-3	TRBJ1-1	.	TGTGCCAGCTCTTCGGTCTCGAACACTGAAGCTTTCTTT	CASSSVSNTEAFF
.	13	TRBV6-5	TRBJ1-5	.	TGTGCCAGCAGTTATGCAGAAAGCCAGCCCCAGCATTTT	CASSYAESQPQHF
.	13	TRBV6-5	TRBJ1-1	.	TGTGCCAGCTCTGTCGGAGGGGACACTGAAGCTTTCTTT	CASSVGGDTEAFF
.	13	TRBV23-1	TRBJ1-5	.	TGCGCCAGCAGTCAAAGAAAGTCAGAGCCCCAGCATTTT	CASSQRKSEPQHF
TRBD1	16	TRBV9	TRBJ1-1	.	TGTGCCAGCACTAGACGCGCACAGGGGGCGCTTGGTGAAGCTTTCTTT	CASTRRAQGALGEAFF
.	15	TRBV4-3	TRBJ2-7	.	TGCGCCAGCAGCCAAGATACGGCAGGGGCCTACGAGCAGTACTTC	CASSQDTAGAYEQYF
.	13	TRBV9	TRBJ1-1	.	TGTGCCAGCAGCGTCCCAGGGATCACTGAAGCTTTCTTT	CASSVPGITEAFF
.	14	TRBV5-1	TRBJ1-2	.	TGCGCCAGCAGCCCCCAGGGTCTGGGAGACGGCTACACCTTC	CASSPQGLGDGYTF
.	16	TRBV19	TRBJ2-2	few	TGTGCCAGTAGTACGATATACACTCGGGGCACCGGGGAGCTGTTTTTT	CASSTIYTRGTGELFF
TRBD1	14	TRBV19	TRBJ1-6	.	TGTGCCAGTACTTTCACAGGGGGCGGATCACCCCTCCACTTT	CASTFTGGGSPLHF
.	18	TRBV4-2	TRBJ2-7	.	TGTGCCAGCAGCCTGGGGGGCTCGGGACCCTTTATGCCGTACGAGCAGTACTTC	CASSLGGSGPFMPYEQYF
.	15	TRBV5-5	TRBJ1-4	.	TGTGCCAGCAGCTCAAGAGGCAGGGTTAATGAAAAACTGTTTTTT	CASSSRGRVNEKLFF
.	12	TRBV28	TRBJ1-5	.	TGTGCCAGCAGACGAGGTGATCAGCCCCAGCATTTT	CASRRGDQPQHF
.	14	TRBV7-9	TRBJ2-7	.	TGTGCCAGCAGCTTAGATGTCGAAGCCTACGAGCAGTACTTC	CASSLDVEAYEQYF
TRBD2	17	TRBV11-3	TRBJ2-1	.	TGTGCCAGCAGCTTAGGTCCTAGCGGGAGGGCCAGGGATGAGCAGTTCTTC	CASSLGPSGRARDEQFF
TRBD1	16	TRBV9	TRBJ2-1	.	TGTGCCAGCAGCTTAGGGGACAGTGGTAGTTACAATGAGCAGTTCTTC	CASSLGDSGSYNEQFF
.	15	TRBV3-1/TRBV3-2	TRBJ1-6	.	TGTGCCAGCAGCCAAGGAAGCTCCTATAATTCACCCCTCCACTTT	CASSQGSSYNSPLHF
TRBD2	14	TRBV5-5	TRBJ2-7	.	TGTGCCAGCAGCTCTAGCGGGAGGGAGGACGAGCAGTACTTC	CASSSSGREDEQYF
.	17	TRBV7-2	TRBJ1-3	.	TGTGCCAGCAGCTTAAAGATGGAACGGGCCTCGTCTGACACCATATATTTT	CASSLKMERASSDTIYF
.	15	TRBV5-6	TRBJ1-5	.	TGTGCCAGCAGCTTATCTCTTACTTCAAATCAGCCCCAGCATTTT	CASSLSLTSNQPQHF
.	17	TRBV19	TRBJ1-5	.	TGTGCCGGAGGGGGGGGAGAGACCCACCTAGCCGATCAGCCCCAGCATTTT	CAGGGGETHLADQPQHF
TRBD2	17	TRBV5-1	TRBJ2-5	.	TGCGCCAGCAGCTTAAGTTCAAGCGGGAGGCTTGGAGAGACCCAGTACTTC	CASSLSSSGRLGETQYF
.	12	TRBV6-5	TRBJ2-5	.	TGTGCCAGCAGCCTCCTCGGAGAGACCCAGTACTTC	CASSLLGETQYF
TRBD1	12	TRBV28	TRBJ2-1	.	TGTGCCAGCACCACAGGGGATAATGAGCAGTTCTTC	CASTTGDNEQFF
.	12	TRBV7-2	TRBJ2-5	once	TGTGCCAGCGGCGGGTTCCAAGAGACCCAGTACTTC	CASGGFQETQYF
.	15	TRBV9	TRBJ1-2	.	TGTGCCAGCAGCGTAGAGGATGGGGCTACCTATGGCTACACCTTC	CASSVEDGATYGYTF
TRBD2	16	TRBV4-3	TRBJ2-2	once	TGCGCCAGCAGCCAAGCTAGCGGGAGAGTGACCGGGGAGCTGTTTTTT	CASSQASGRVTGELFF
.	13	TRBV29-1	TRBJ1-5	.	TGCAGCGCCCCCGGGCCTGACGGGATGCCCCAGCATTTT	CSAPGPDGMPQHF
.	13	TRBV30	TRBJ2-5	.	TGTGCCTGGAGTGTAATGACGGGGGAGACCCAGTACTTC	CAWSVMTGETQYF
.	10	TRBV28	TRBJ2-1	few	TGTGCCAGCATTGGGAATGAGCAGTTCTTC	CASIGNEQFF
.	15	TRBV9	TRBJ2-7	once	TGTGCCAGCAGCGCCAGGGACTCCCGTGGGTACGAGCAGTACTTC	CASSARDSRGYEQYF
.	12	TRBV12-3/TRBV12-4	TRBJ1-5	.	TGTGCCAGCAGTCAGGGCGGTCAGCCCCAGCATTTT	CASSQGGQPQHF